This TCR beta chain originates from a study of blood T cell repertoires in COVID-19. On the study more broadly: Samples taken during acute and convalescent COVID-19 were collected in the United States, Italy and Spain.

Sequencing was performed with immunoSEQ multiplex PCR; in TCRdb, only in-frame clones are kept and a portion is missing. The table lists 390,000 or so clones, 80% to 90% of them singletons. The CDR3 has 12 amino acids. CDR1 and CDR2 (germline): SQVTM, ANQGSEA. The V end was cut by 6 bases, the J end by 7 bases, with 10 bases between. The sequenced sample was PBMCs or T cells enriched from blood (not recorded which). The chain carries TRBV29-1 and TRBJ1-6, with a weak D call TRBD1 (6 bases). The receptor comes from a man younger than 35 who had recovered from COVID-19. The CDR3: CSVNRENSPLHF. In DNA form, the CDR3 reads TGCAGCGTGAACAGGGAAAATTCACCCCTCCACTTT. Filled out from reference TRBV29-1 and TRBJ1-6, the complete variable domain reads SAVISQKPSRDICQRGTSLTIQCQVDSQVTMMFWYRQQPGQSLTLIATANQGSEATYESGFVIDKFPISRPNLTFSTLTVSNMSPEDSSIYLCSVNRENSPLHFGNGTRLTVT.